These 32 T cell receptor beta chains share one sample of origin, sequenced in a study of T cells in Graves' hyperthyroidism and ophthalmopathy. From RNA transcripts, TCR beta CDR3 regions were amplified. HTBI primers were the set used in a first-round RT-PCR of the TCR CDR3. TCRdb itself ran the multiplex PCR reads through MiXCR, one entry per CDR3 protein. The sample has around 760,000 distinct CDR3 sequences; 30% to 40% are singletons. Sequencing was done on a sample of blood. The receptors stem from a woman in her 40s with Graves' hyperthyroidism.

The chain has TRBV30 and TRBJ2-7, with 7 positions matching TRBD2. After removal of 2 bases from V and 5 bases from J, the junction contained 9 bases not matched to a gene. The germline V gene has CDR1 GTSNPN and CDR2 SVGIG (reference sequence). This CDR3 region has 14 residues. CDR3 in DNA: TGTGCCTGGAGTAACTCGGGAGGCCTTAACGAGCAGTACTTC. It encodes CAWSNSGGLNEQYF. Using reference TRBV30 and TRBJ2-7 for the parts outside the CDR3, the full variable domain is SQTIHQWPATLVQPVGSPLSLECTVEGTSNPNLYWYRQAAGRGLQLLFYSVGIGQISSEVPQNLSASRPQDRQFILSSKKLLLSDSGFYLCAWSNSGGLNEQYFGPGTRLTVT.

The sample holds many counts of this clonotype. V and J are TRBV29-1 and TRBJ2-5; 9 nucleotides agree with TRBD2. The CDR3 is made up of 14 amino acids. CDR1 SQVTM and CDR2 ANQGSEA come from the germline V gene. V shed 7 bases and J 4 bases; nucleotides not matched to a gene: 10. The CDR3 coding sequence is TGCAGCGCAACACCGGGACTAGCTACAGAGACCCAGTACTTC. It specifies CSATPGLATETQYF.

The CDR3 protein is CASTFFSREIETQYF. CDR3 nucleotides: TGTGCCAGCACCTTCTTCTCGCGGGAGATAGAGACCCAGTACTTC. V is TRBV12-3 or TRBV12-4 and J is TRBJ2-5; 7 bases line up with TRBD2. The J segment lost 4 bases and the V segment lost 7 bases, leaving 12 bases of the junction unmatched. This CDR3 spans 15 amino acids.

Many counts were recorded for this clonotype. The chain recombines TRBV12-3 or TRBV12-4 with TRBJ1-4, with TRBD1 as a possible D gene (5 bases). The CDR3 contains 11 residues. V shed 9 bases and J shed 11 bases, with 13 bases lying between them. The CDR3 loop reads CASRQGGKLFF. Here the CDR3 DNA reads TGTGCCAGTAGGCAGGGAGGGAAACTGTTTTTT.

In this sample, this clonotype turned up many times. One end of the junction does not line up with germline, which may come from a read error. The chain carries TRBV5-1 and TRBJ1-1; D remains ambiguous. The CDR3 spans 12 residues. Germline V lookup: CDR1 SGHRS, CDR2 YFSETQ. CDR3 coding DNA: TGTGCCAGCAGCTTGTGGAACACTGAAGCTTTCTTT. It specifies CASSLWNTEAFF. Full variable domain (missing parts from reference TRBV5-1 and TRBJ1-1): KAGVTQTPRYLIKTRGQQVTLSCSPISGHRSVSWYQQTPGQGLQFLFEYFSETQRNKGNFPGRFSGRQFSNSRSEMNVSTLELGDSALYLCASSLWNTEAFFGQGTRLTVV.

This chain links TRBV7-2 with TRBJ2-7; 11 positions agree with TRBD2. CDR1 and CDR2 (germline): SGHTA, FQGNSA. This CDR3 comprises 19 residues. J lost 3 bases, V lost 5 bases, and 18 bases had no gene match. The CDR3 reads CASSHNVVGRLAGNYEQYF. The CDR3 region has the DNA TGTGCCAGCAGCCACAACGTGGTCGGGAGACTAGCGGGGAACTACGAGCAGTACTTC.

The chain uses TRBV10-3 and TRBJ1-1; 12 bases match TRBD1. Germline CDR1 ENHRY, CDR2 SYGVKD. The CDR3 sequence is 16 residues long. Trimming at V came to 4 bases and at J to 0 bases, leaving 3 bases not matched to a gene. The CDR3 DNA follows: TGTGCCATCAGTGGGGGGACAGGGGGCCTGAACACTGAAGCTTTCTTT. Translation gives CAISGGTGGLNTEAFF.

The chain carries TRBV10-1 and TRBJ2-3; 9 positions agree with TRBD2. Germline V gene data show CDR1 as WNHNN and CDR2 as SYGVQD (reference sequence). J was trimmed by 5 bases and V by 6 bases; bases with no gene match: 9. CDR3 length equals 15 residues. This chain's CDR3 is CASSPGTSRGDTQYF. DNA for the CDR3: TGCGCCAGCAGCCCCGGGACTAGCAGGGGAGATACGCAGTATTTT.

This clonotype was detected ten times or more. This chain joins TRBV7-2 and TRBJ1-1, with 7 bases identical to TRBD1. V was clipped by 1 base and J by 12 bases; unmatched bases: 8. The CDR3 sequence is 13 residues long. Germline loops: CDR1 SGHTA, CDR2 FQGNSA. This CDR3 reads CASSLVGGITTFF. The CDR3 region has the DNA TGTGCCAGCAGCTTAGTAGGGGGCATCACAACTTTCTTT.

Comment on this clonotype: A clone one base away is much larger, so this may be a read error. It is unclear where the CDR3 begins or ends on the DNA, so no DNA is shown, and the CDR3 is as TCRdb lists it. The chain is built from TRBV19 and TRBJ1-2. The CDR3 region is 15 residues in length, termini included. CDR1 is LNHDA and CDR2 is SQIVND in the germline V gene (reference sequence). The CDR3 spells CATAPVDASNYGCTF.

This clonotype has a handful of counts. The rearrangement uses TRBV7-2 and TRBJ2-2, with D maybe TRBD2 (5 bases). With 6 bases removed from V and 6 bases from J, the gap between germline ends came to 17 bases. From germline, CDR1 is SGHTA and CDR2 FQGNSA. The CDR3 runs 15 residues. CDR3 loop: CASRGTRELSGELFF. The DNA of the CDR3 is TGTGCCAGCAGGGGCACTAGGGAACTCTCCGGGGAGCTGTTTTTT. Drawing the rest from reference TRBV7-2 and TRBJ2-2, the complete variable domain is GAGVSQSPSNKVTEKGKDVELRCDPISGHTALYWYRQSLGQGLEFLIYFQGNSAPDKSGLPSDRFSAERTGGSVSTLTIQRTQQEDSAVYLCASRGTRELSGELFFGEGSRLTVL.

The gene calls are TRBV4-1 and TRBJ2-7; no firm D call. V gave up 4 bases and J gave up 7 bases, with 17 bases separating them. The length of the CDR3 is 14 residues. Germline loops: CDR1 MGHRA, CDR2 YSYEKL. CDR3 DNA: TGCGCCAGCAGCCCCCCCAGCAGTTCGGGTGAGCAGTACTTC. This codes for CASSPPSSSGEQYF.

The V and J genes are TRBV2 and TRBJ1-5; D is uncertain. Between the trimmed V and J ends, which lost 8 bases and 6 bases, there was a span of 14 bases. The CDR3 spans 13 residues. CDR1 is SNHLY, CDR2 FYNNEI, per germline. CDR3 sequence: CASLRAIGQPQHF. CDR3 coding DNA: TGTGCCAGCTTACGGGCAATCGGTCAGCCCCAGCATTTT.

This clonotype turned up a few times. The CDR3 loop is CASSLGPQKTSETQYF. Here the CDR3 DNA reads TGTGCCAGCAGTTTGGGACCTCAGAAGACGTCGGAGACCCAGTACTTC. The chain couples TRBV12-3 or TRBV12-4 to TRBJ2-5; D tentatively reads TRBD1 or TRBD2 (5 bases each). This CDR3 spans 16 amino acids. The V end was cut by 3 bases, the J end by 5 bases, with 19 bases between.

This sequence joins TRBV25-1 and TRBJ1-3; D is uncertain. The CDR3 runs to 13 residues. Deletions cut 8 bases from V and 0 bases from J, with 8 bases between. Germline V gene data show CDR1 as MGHDK and CDR2 as SYGVNS. CDR3 in DNA: TGTGCCAGCTATTTCCGCTCTGGAAACACCATATATTTT. Amino acid sequence: CASYFRSGNTIYF.

The chain is built from TRBV11-1 and TRBJ1-3; unclear D gene. The V gene's germline CDR1 is SGHAT and CDR2 FQDESV (reference sequence). The CDR3 sequence is 15 residues long. Trimming pared 6 bases from V and 7 bases from J, leaving 19 bases between. CDR3 residues: CASRSRPGRTNTIYF. The CDR3 nucleotides read TGTGCCAGCAGATCCCGTCCGGGCCGGACGAACACCATATATTTT.

Ten or more counts support this clonotype. The CDR3 protein is CSAKRRQFTYEQYF. CDR3 nucleotides: TGCAGTGCTAAGAGGCGACAGTTTACCTACGAGCAGTACTTC. The chain carries TRBV20-1 and TRBJ2-7; tentatively, D is TRBD1 (5 bases). This CDR3 contains 14 residues. Deletions cut 4 bases from V and 2 bases from J, with 15 bases between. CDR1 DFQATT and CDR2 SNEGSKA come from the germline V gene (reference sequence).

J is TRBJ1-2 and V is TRBV6-5; weak D call: TRBD1 (5 bases). The CDR3 sequence is 14 residues long. CDR1 is MNHEY and CDR2 is SVGAGI in the germline V gene. V was shortened by 7 bases and J by 6 bases, with 18 bases between the two germline ends. In DNA, the CDR3 is TGTGCCAGCATCTCCTGGCAGGGTCATGATGGCTACACCTTC. Protein sequence: CASISWQGHDGYTF.

This clonotype was seen a few times. V gene TRBV19 combines with J gene TRBJ1-2; 10 bases map to TRBD1. Germline V gene sequence: CDR1 LNHDA, CDR2 SQIVND (reference sequence). The CDR3 spans 15 residues. After removal of 4 bases from V and 3 bases from J, the junction contained 5 bases not matched to a gene. This chain's CDR3 is CASSKGQGDYYGYTF. Written as DNA, the CDR3 is TGTGCCAGTAGTAAAGGACAGGGGGATTACTATGGCTACACCTTC.

Written as DNA, the CDR3 is TGCGCCAGCAGCCTTAAAAGACAGGGACCTCAAGAGACCCAGTACTTC. The encoded protein is CASSLKRQGPQETQYF. The chain links TRBV10-2 to TRBJ2-5, with 7 bases that match TRBD1. The junction had 12 bases not matched to a gene; V was cut back by 6 bases and J by 2 bases. The length of the CDR3 is 16 residues. Germline V CDR1 and CDR2: WSHSY, SAAADI.

This clonotype was counted between two and nine times. A much larger clonotype is one base distant, so this may be a read error. This CDR3 fails to terminate in the conserved phenylalanine or tryptophan, so it likely reflects a read error. This rearrangement joins TRBV10-3 to TRBJ1-2, with D maybe TRBD1 (5 bases). Trimming took off 4 bases at V and 6 bases at J, with 15 bases between the two ends. Per germline, CDR1 ENHRY and CDR2 SYGVKD. The CDR3 contains 14 residues. The CDR3: CAISGGYREDGYTL. CDR3 nucleotides: TGTGCCATCAGTGGGGGGTACAGAGAAGATGGCTACACCCTC.

The chain has TRBV2 and TRBJ1-3; D is unclear. Trimming pared 2 bases from V and 8 bases from J, leaving 10 bases between. The germline CDR1 and CDR2 sequences are SNHLY and FYNNEI. There are 13 residues in the CDR3. CDR3 coding DNA: TGTGCCAGCAGTGAAAAGCGGGGTTACACCATATATTTT. Its translation is CASSEKRGYTIYF.

The chain has TRBV6-6 and TRBJ2-5, with D uncertain. The CDR3 length is 14 residues. Germline V gene lookup returns CDR1 MNHNY and CDR2 SVGAGI (reference sequence). Trimming removed 6 bases at V and 2 bases at J, with 13 bases between. The CDR3 loop is CASSRTYEQETQYF. In DNA form, the CDR3 reads TGTGCCAGCAGCAGGACCTACGAACAAGAGACCCAGTACTTC.

A few counts support this clonotype. The gene calls are TRBV19 and TRBJ1-1, with TRBD1 identical over 9 bases. The CDR3 is 17 amino acids. Germline trimming cut 5 bases from V and 5 bases from J; bases unmatched to any gene: 15. CDR1 and CDR2 (germline): LNHDA, SQIVND (reference sequence). As DNA, the CDR3 is TGTGCCAGTAGTCTAAGGCAAGGGGACAGGGTACCTACTGAAGCTTTCTTT. Encoded protein: CASSLRQGDRVPTEAFF.

On this clonotype itself: The germline gene is not matched at one end of the junction; a read error may be the cause. The CDR3 nucleotides are TGTGCCAGCAGCTTAGGCAGGCTCTCCCACGAGCAGTACTTC. This sequence encodes CASSLGRLSHEQYF. This chain joins TRBV7-8 and TRBJ2-7; D call uncertain. CDR1 is SGHVS, CDR2 FQNEAQ, per germline. This CDR3 is built from 14 residues.

This clonotype was observed at least ten times. J is TRBJ1-4 and V is TRBV7-9; possibly TRBD1 for D (6 bases). This CDR3 comprises 15 residues. CDR1 and CDR2 (germline): SEHNR, FQNEAQ (reference sequence). V was cut by 4 bases and J by 6 bases, with 15 bases left in between. DNA for the CDR3: TGTGCCAGCAGCTCCTACAGGGATCGTGATGAAAAACTGTTTTTT. Its translation: CASSSYRDRDEKLFF.

The chain joins TRBV5-1 to TRBJ1-1; 7 bases align to TRBD1. Germline CDR1 and CDR2: SGHRS and YFSETQ. Unmatched junction bases numbered 12, after V lost 4 bases and J lost 6 bases. CDR3 size: 15 residues. The CDR3 spells CASSQERGPRAEAFF. CDR3 sequence (DNA): TGCGCCAGCAGCCAAGAAAGGGGGCCCCGGGCTGAAGCTTTCTTT.

This clonotype was recorded many times. The V gene is TRBV29-1, the J gene TRBJ2-6; 8 bases align to TRBD1. V lost 4 bases and J lost 3; bases outside the gene matches: 11. In germline, CDR1 is SQVTM, CDR2 ANQGSEA. CDR3 size: 17 residues. The CDR3 loop reads CSVGGYRGLDGANVLTF. CDR3 sequence (DNA): TGCAGCGTTGGGGGCTACAGGGGGTTGGATGGGGCCAACGTCCTGACTTTC. Full variable domain (remainder filled in from reference TRBV29-1 and TRBJ2-6): SAVISQKPSRDICQRGTSLTIQCQVDSQVTMMFWYRQQPGQSLTLIATANQGSEATYESGFVIDKFPISRPNLTFSTLTVSNMSPEDSSIYLCSVGGYRGLDGANVLTFGAGSRLTVL.

The V and J genes are TRBV12-3 or TRBV12-4 and TRBJ1-1; TRBD1 matches 8 bases. This CDR3 contains 16 residues. The ends lost 4 bases at V and 10 bases at J; junction bases unmatched: 17. The CDR3 region has the DNA TGTGCCAGCAGTTACCTCGGACAGGGCGGGCCTAGAGGAGCTTTCTTT. Translating it yields CASSYLGQGGPRGAFF.

The V and J genes are TRBV29-1 and TRBJ2-5; 8 bases map to TRBD1. Germline V CDR1 and CDR2: SQVTM, ANQGSEA. There are 12 residues in the CDR3. The CDR3 bases are TGCAGTCAAGGCAGGGGGCGCGAGACCCAGTACTTC. It encodes CSQGRGRETQYF.

This clonotype was seen once. The gene calls are TRBV10-3 and TRBJ2-3; 8 bases are shared with TRBD1. The CDR3 contains 14 residues. V shed 6 bases, J shed 0 bases, and the junction held 2 bases outside the gene matches. The V gene's germline CDR1 is ENHRY and CDR2 SYGVKD. The CDR3 protein is CAIRDRGSTDTQYF. The CDR3, as DNA: TGTGCCATCAGAGACAGGGGAAGCACAGATACGCAGTATTTT.

The rearrangement links TRBV12-3 or TRBV12-4 to TRBJ2-7; the D gene is possibly TRBD1 (5 bases). V lost 6 bases, J lost 2 bases, and 14 bases lay in between. The CDR3 contains 14 residues. CDR3 sequence: CASSPWQGPYEQYF. In nucleotides, the CDR3 is TGTGCCAGCAGCCCGTGGCAGGGCCCCTACGAGCAGTACTTC.